This TCR beta chain is drawn from a study of blood T cell repertoires in COVID-19. In the study overall: From T cells, B-cell-depleted T cells, or PBMCs came the material, which was cDNA or gDNA.

The CDR3 loop spans 12 amino acids. The germline CDR1 and CDR2 sequences are SNHLY and FYNNEI. Trimming removed 11 bases from V and 4 bases from J, with 14 bases in between. As originally analysed: Amplification from reference gene primers served as the basis for estimated nucleated cell counts. Produced via immunoSEQ multiplex PCR; TCRdb's table is partial and in-frame only. V and J calls and clone size are given by that table; D and trimming were obtained from the DNA. This table holds roughly 440,000 clones, around 88% found once. This clone appeared once. Followed longitudinally, the Seattle patients had been enrolled during active infection.

This receptor was taken from a woman between 50 and 59 years old with COVID-19, enrolled during active disease. The sequenced material came from peripheral blood. The rearrangement links TRBV2 to TRBJ1-2; D is ambiguous. The CDR3 region is CAEEAASYGYTF. The CDR3 DNA reads as TGTGCCGAGGAAGCTGCGAGCTATGGCTACACCTTC.